These 26 T cell receptor beta chains were all obtained from the same sample, sequenced in a study of Ad26.COV2.S vaccination and SARS-CoV-2 variants. Repertoires were generated with immunoSEQ multiplex PCR, while TCRdb's copy carries only in-frame clones and drops some. The sample gives a few hundred thousand clones, around 91% of which show up once; about 4.5% is in the top ten. The treatment was: roughly 20 received Ad26.COV2.S at low or high dose, single or two shots; a few received placebo; per-sample allocation not given. It was on day 63 after the first vaccine or placebo injection that samples were taken. This sample comprised peripheral blood, obtained in a trial of Ad26.COV2.S vaccine versus placebo. The receptor set was obtained from a person between 18 and 59 years old who received the Ad26.COV2.S COVID-19 vaccine or a placebo.

The V gene is TRBV19, the J gene TRBJ2-1; 10 bases map to TRBD2. The J segment lost 8 bases and the V segment lost 3 bases, leaving 16 bases of the junction unmatched. CDR3 length equals 18 residues. Looked up from germline, CDR1 is LNHDA and CDR2 is SQIVND (reference sequence). CDR3: CASSMLALAGVGFDEQFF. For the CDR3, the DNA is TGTGCCAGTAGTATGCTCGCCCTAGCGGGAGTAGGTTTCGATGAGCAGTTCTTC.

The chain is built from TRBV3-1 (or the pseudogene TRBV3-2) and TRBJ2-1; D call uncertain. Germline CDR1 reads LGHDT; CDR2 reads YNNKEL (reference sequence). Trimming removed 4 bases at V and 5 bases at J, with 15 bases between. The CDR3 length is 15 residues. CDR3 in amino acids: CASSLDATNNNEQFF. The DNA of the CDR3 is TGTGCCAGCAGCCTTGATGCGACCAACAACAATGAGCAGTTCTTC.

This clone was seen only once. This chain joins TRBV29-1 and TRBJ1-1; D ambiguous. Trimming pared 5 bases from V and 5 bases from J, leaving 9 bases between. Germline lookup yields CDR1 SQVTM and CDR2 ANQGSEA. This CDR3 has 11 residues. CDR3 sequence reads: CSVLGRTEAFF. In nucleotides, the CDR3 is TGCAGCGTTCTGGGGAGGACTGAAGCTTTCTTT.

The chain couples TRBV19 to TRBJ2-3, with D possibly matching TRBD2 (5 bases). V gave up 7 bases and J gave up 6 bases, with 8 bases separating them. Germline values: CDR1 LNHDA, CDR2 SQIVND (reference sequence). The CDR3 spans 11 residues. The DNA of the CDR3 is TGTGCCAGTACCCCGGGGGATACGCAGTATTTT. Its translation: CASTPGDTQYF. Looking up the rest from reference TRBV19 and TRBJ2-3 gives the full variable domain: DGGITQSPKYLFRKEGQNVTLSCEQNLNHDAMYWYRQDPGQGLRLIYYSQIVNDFQKGDIAEGYSVSREKKESFPLTVTSAQKNPTAFYLCASTPGDTQYFGPGTRLTVL.

The chain has TRBV13 and TRBJ2-3; no reliable D call. The CDR3 consists of 14 residues. Germline assignment: CDR1 PRHDT and CDR2 FYEKMQ (reference sequence). The V end lost 2 bases, the J end lost 2 bases, and 8 bases lay between the germline ends. The CDR3 DNA follows: TGTGCCAGCAGCTTACAATTGGACACAGATACGCAGTATTTT. It is translated as CASSLQLDTDTQYF.

V is TRBV5-1 and J is TRBJ1-1; D not resolved. V lost 2 bases and J lost 4, with 9 bases in between. This CDR3 comprises 13 residues. The V gene's germline CDR1 is SGHRS and CDR2 YFSETQ. DNA of the CDR3: TGCGCCAGCAGCTTCGAGGAGATCACTGAAGCTTTCTTT. Its translation is CASSFEEITEAFF.

In this sample, this clone turned up once. The rearrangement joins TRBV2 to TRBJ2-5; D gene ambiguous. The V gene's germline CDR1 is SNHLY and CDR2 FYNNEI. Trimming took off 4 bases at V and 0 bases at J, with 9 bases between the two ends. This CDR3 is 14 amino acids long. Here the CDR3 reads CASSVAENQETQYF. In nucleotides, the CDR3 is TGTGCCAGCAGTGTAGCAGAGAACCAAGAGACCCAGTACTTC.

A single count supports this clone. The chain employs TRBV7-2 and TRBJ2-7, with TRBD1 matching over 8 bases. Trimming took 3 bases from V and 3 from J; bases not matched to a gene: 7. The CDR3 covers 15 residues. The germline gives CDR1 SGHTA, CDR2 FQGNSA. CDR3 amino acids: CASSFQGANFYEQYF. The CDR3 coding sequence is TGTGCCAGCAGCTTCCAGGGGGCAAATTTCTACGAGCAGTACTTC.

This chain links TRBV7-2 with TRBJ1-1, with 12 nucleotides matching TRBD1. V dropped 4 bases and J dropped 7; count of bases not matched to a gene: 10. The CDR3 spans 16 residues. In germline, CDR1 is SGHTA, CDR2 FQGNSA. The CDR3: CASSSTGTGGIFEAFF. The CDR3 DNA follows: TGTGCCAGCAGCTCTACCGGGACAGGGGGCATTTTTGAAGCTTTCTTT.

The chain carries TRBV3-1 (or the pseudogene TRBV3-2) and TRBJ2-3; 7 bases are a match to TRBD2. The CDR3 length is 15 residues. Per germline, CDR1 LGHDT and CDR2 YNNKEL (reference sequence). Trimming cost V 5 bases and J 3 bases; bases outside gene matches: 8. CDR3 DNA: TGTGCCAGCAGCTCGGTTGGCGGGAGTACAGATACGCAGTATTTT. It translates to CASSSVGGSTDTQYF.

This chain uses TRBV7-9 with TRBJ2-5; D may match TRBD1 or TRBD2 (5 bases each). The CDR3 covers 14 residues. Germline lookup yields CDR1 SEHNR and CDR2 FQNEAQ (reference sequence). V was pared by 5 bases and J by 1 base, with 11 bases between. The CDR3: CASSRWGFQETQYF. CDR3 sequence (DNA): TGTGCCAGCAGCCGGTGGGGGTTCCAAGAGACCCAGTACTTC.

This clone has a handful of counts. The rearrangement joins TRBV6-2 or TRBV6-3 to TRBJ2-1; D remains ambiguous. This CDR3 is 13 amino acids long. CDR1 MNHEY and CDR2 SVGEGT come from the germline V gene. The germline V and J ends were trimmed by 2 bases and 7 bases, with 9 bases remaining between them. Written as DNA, the CDR3 is TGTGCCAGCAGTTACAACCGAGTTAATGAGCAGTTCTTC. This translates into CASSYNRVNEQFF.

The V call is TRBV6-2 or TRBV6-3, the J call TRBJ2-1; D possibly corresponds to TRBD1 (6 bases). CDR3 length: 16 amino acids. Per the germline V gene, CDR1 is MNHEY and CDR2 is SVGEGT. Trimming took 0 bases from V and 4 from J, leaving 13 bases between them. CDR3 sequence: CASSYSDRAKYNEQFF. Here the CDR3 DNA reads TGTGCCAGCAGTTACTCGGACAGAGCAAAATACAATGAGCAGTTCTTC.

Concerning this clone: The junction shows a germline mismatch at one end, possibly a read error. The rearrangement joins TRBV7-7 to TRBJ2-5, with 9 bases aligning to TRBD1. Germline V gene lookup returns CDR1 SSHAT and CDR2 FNYEAQ (reference sequence). This CDR3 has 15 residues. CDR3 DNA: TGTGCTAGCAGCTTTAGTCGAGGACAGGGGGAGACCCAGTACTTC. Its protein product is CASSFSRGQGETQYF.

Comment on this clone: Other DNA sequences within the sample encode an identical CDR3. This chain joins TRBV24-1 and TRBJ2-1; D unclear. The length of the CDR3 is 13 residues. V was trimmed by 9 bases and J by 3 bases, leaving 11 bases between them. Germline V gene lookup returns CDR1 KGHDR and CDR2 SFDVKD. The CDR3 DNA reads TGTGCCACCTCCCCCTTGGGCTACAATGAGCAGTTCTTC. It encodes CATSPLGYNEQFF.

CDR3 sequence (DNA): TGTGCCAGCAGCCAAGGGAAGGGAATCGAAGCTTTCTTT. Amino acid sequence: CASSQGKGIEAFF. V is TRBV4-2 and J is TRBJ1-1; D uncertain. Germline CDR1 reads LGHNA; CDR2 reads YNFKEQ. The CDR3 is made up of 13 amino acids. Trimming took 1 base from V and 8 from J, leaving 11 bases between them.

CDR3 in amino acids: CASSFPTGRTTDTQYF. CDR3 nucleotide sequence: TGTGCCAGCAGCTTTCCAACAGGGCGCACCACAGATACGCAGTATTTT. The chain uses TRBV6-2 or TRBV6-3 and TRBJ2-3; possibly TRBD1 for D (6 bases). This CDR3 is 16 amino acids long. Trimming left V 6 bases short and J 2 bases short, with 18 bases between. CDR1 is MNHEY, CDR2 SVGEGT, per germline.

The CDR3 DNA is TGTGCCAGCAGCGTAGCTGGCGCCTTGGCAGATACGCAGTATTTT. Protein product: CASSVAGALADTQYF. The rearrangement links TRBV9 to TRBJ2-3; D remains unclear. Trimming shortened V by 0 bases and J by 4 bases, and 12 bases separated the two germline ends. CDR3 length: 15 amino acids. The V gene's germline CDR1 is SGDLS and CDR2 YYNGEE.

The chain has TRBV11-3 and TRBJ2-7; the match to TRBD1 covers 7 bases. The germline V gene has CDR1 SGHNT and CDR2 YENEEA. V shed 2 bases and J 2 bases; nucleotides not matched to a gene: 6. The CDR3 runs to 15 residues. The CDR3 protein is CASSLPAGGPYEQYF. CDR3 bases: TGTGCCAGCAGCTTACCTGCAGGGGGTCCCTACGAGCAGTACTTC.

V is TRBV13 and J is TRBJ1-4, with D perhaps TRBD1 (6 bases). V lost 10 bases, J lost 4 bases, and 13 bases lay in between. This CDR3 comprises 13 residues. CDR1 and CDR2 (germline): PRHDT, FYEKMQ (reference sequence). This CDR3 is CATNREVNEKLFF. In DNA form, the CDR3 reads TGTGCCACGAACAGGGAAGTTAATGAAAAACTGTTTTTT.

The V gene is TRBV9, the J gene TRBJ1-3; tentative D call: TRBD1 (6 bases). Germline V gene sequence: CDR1 SGDLS, CDR2 YYNGEE. V lost 2 bases to trimming and J lost 0 bases, with 21 bases between them. This CDR3 region has 19 residues. CDR3 coding DNA: TGTGCCAGCAGCGTTGATTCAGGTCGTACAGGGCTCTCTGGAAACACCATATATTTT. Residues: CASSVDSGRTGLSGNTIYF.

The chain is built from TRBV27 and TRBJ2-7; 9 bases are a match to TRBD1. This CDR3 contains 14 residues. Per germline, CDR1 MNHEY and CDR2 SMNVEV (reference sequence). The V and J ends lost 8 bases and 6 bases, in that order; junction bases with no gene match: 11. Written as DNA, the CDR3 is TGTGCCAGCCAAAGCCCCGGGACAGGGCCCGAGCAGTACTTC. Protein sequence: CASQSPGTGPEQYF.

This chain uses TRBV28 with TRBJ2-1; no firm D call. Germline CDR1 MDHEN, CDR2 SYDVKM. V gave up 3 bases and J gave up 8 bases, with 11 bases separating them. The CDR3 has 13 amino acids. The chain's CDR3 is CASSLPLMDEQFF. For the CDR3, the DNA is TGTGCCAGCAGTTTGCCTCTAATGGATGAGCAGTTCTTC.

This sequence joins TRBV7-2 and TRBJ2-7, with TRBD2 as a possible D gene (5 bases). Trimming removed 1 base from V and 3 bases from J, with 10 bases in between. This CDR3 has 14 amino acids. Germline CDR1 is SGHTA and CDR2 is FQGNSA. The CDR3, as DNA: TGTGCCAGCAGCTTAGTGACTATAAACTACGAGCAGTACTTC. It translates to CASSLVTINYEQYF.

This clone was detected only a few times. The genes are TRBV28 and TRBJ2-7, with D maybe TRBD1 (6 bases). CDR3 length: 12 amino acids. Germline V lookup: CDR1 MDHEN, CDR2 SYDVKM. V lost 7 bases and J 3 bases, leaving 10 bases between the germline ends. CDR3 nucleotide sequence: TGTGCCAGCACGGACAGCAACTACGAGCAGTACTTC. It translates to CASTDSNYEQYF.

V gene TRBV28 combines with J gene TRBJ1-5; D remains unclear. This CDR3 is 13 amino acids long. Germline loops: CDR1 MDHEN, CDR2 SYDVKM. V lost 7 bases and J 0 bases, leaving 7 bases between the germline ends. CDR3 bases: TGTGCCAGCATTAGTTATAGCAATCAGCCCCAGCATTTT. Translation gives CASISYSNQPQHF.